This TCR beta chain was documented in a study of cytotoxic CD8 clonotypes in ibrutinib-treated CLL. Study-wide results and limits: Public clonotypes, rarely seen, contracted or held steady on treatment. Relative to age-matched healthy donors, clonality at baseline was higher, and it tracked circulating CD8+ T-cell counts. Higher clonality was seen at ibrutinib response and a return toward baseline at progression.

Assay used: immunoSEQ multiplex PCR; TCRdb lists only in-frame clones, some missing. The repertoire consists of about 86,000 clones, with about 82% occurring once and the leading ten covering under 6.5%. CDR3 size: 14 residues. CDR1 and CDR2 from the germline V gene are MGHDK and SYGVNS. V was pared by 0 bases and J by 2 bases, with 7 bases between. Regarding this clone: Its target is unknown.

The receptor's source is a human donor with chronic lymphocytic leukemia. The chain combines TRBV25-1 with TRBJ1-1; the D is unclear. Specimen: PBMCs, collected before ibrutinib treatment. The CDR3 is CASSEYLANTEAFF. In DNA form, the CDR3 reads TGTGCCAGCAGTGAATATCTGGCTAACACTGAAGCTTTCTTT. The full variable domain, with the rest looked up from reference TRBV25-1 and TRBJ1-1, is EADIYQTPRYLVIGTGKKITLECSQTMGHDKMYWYQQDPGMELHLIHYSYGVNSTEKGDLSSESTVSRIRTEHFPLTLESARPSHTSQYLCASSEYLANTEAFFGQGTRLTVV.